This T cell receptor (beta chain) was profiled in a study of cytomegalovirus exposure and HLA in healthy donors (dated by TCRdb to 2015 to 2018). With respect to the entire study: The roughly 670 repertoires of the first cohort and the roughly 120 validation repertoires were produced on the same platform, according to a later analysis. The study aimed to test whether signatures of past pathogen exposure could be identified by cataloging public T cell receptors. A separate validation cohort of about 110 different subjects was used in addition to the roughly 640-subject first cohort. High-throughput TCR immunosequencing, statistical association of individual TCRs with disease status, and machine learning were combined to predict cytomegalovirus infection status.

The donors belonged to the validation cohort of around 120 subjects, which was separate from the approximately 700-subject first cohort. The library was built by means of the immunoSEQ multiplex PCR assay. For the original study's pipeline: To diagnose cytomegalovirus status from the catalog of TCR beta chain sequences, a statistical classification framework was built. TCRdb carries this immuneACCESS record with in-frame sequences only. Its versions omit some clonotypes, under half of them owing to an unresolved V gene in the studies checked, with the rest unexplained. D and trimming come from the DNA, and the V and J calls and clone size come from that table. This sample comprises fewer than 75,000 clones, 90% to 95% of them detected only once. The ten largest clonotypes hold 3% to 3.5% of the sample. The germline V gene provides CDR1 SGHDN and CDR2 FVKESK. V is pruned by 7 bases and J by 4 bases, leaving 23 bases of the junction without a gene match. The cysteine opens and the phenylalanine closes a CDR3 of 19 amino acids. The read is trimmed to its CDR3 DNA, 57 bases read in frame from base 1.

Beyond this particular receptor, the publication reports: The authors suggested that the approach could potentially be generalized to other disease states and immunological phenotypes. A later analysis had no HLA typing for the validation cohort, so co-occurrence there was scored across all 120 repertoires. While some public TCRs were present in many individuals, most TCR sequences turned up only very rarely across donors. Cytomegalovirus status was reported to be diagnosed by the classifier with high specificity and sensitivity in both the original and validation cohorts. A few of the identified cytomegalovirus-associated TCR beta chains were confirmed in vitro to be specific for cytomegalovirus antigens. Subsequent analysis determined that TCRs grouped into clusters in the first cohort also showed a tendency toward co-occurrence across the approximately 120 validation repertoires, and approximately 93% of cluster scores exceeded 0. The study gave a list of more than 150 TCR beta chains associated with cytomegalovirus.

A word on this clone: There is no known antigen for this receptor. No base qualities exist here, and no much larger clone lies one base off it.

This receptor was identified in a man aged 18 to 30 in good health and CMV-seronegative. This sequence uses TRBV14 and TRBJ2-5; 8 bases in the middle match TRBD2. Sequencing was carried out using PBMCs. The DNA sequence reads TGTGCCAGCACCTATGGGCCCTACGGGGGGGCGTGGGAATCAGAGACCCAGTACTTC. The encoded protein is CASTYGPYGGAWESETQYF.